This is a list of T cell receptor beta chains from one sample in a study of T cell changes during pregnancy in multiple sclerosis. The assay was immunoSEQ multiplex PCR, and TCRdb's table has in-frame clones only and misses some. In the table there are about 120,000 clones, approximately 95% of which are singletons. Sequenced material: peripheral blood, taken before pregnancy. All receptors come from a female donor with multiple sclerosis, enrolled in a pregnancy study. Each CDR3 is given with its conserved first and last residue. Fields, in order: V gene, D gene, J gene, CDR3 protein, CDR3 DNA. D genes are given only for firm matches.

TRBV10-3	TRBD2	TRBJ2-1	CAISESGGINEQFF	TGTGCCATCAGTGAATCGGGGGGAATCAATGAGCAGTTCTTC
TRBV28	.	TRBJ1-1	CASSFSSEWRTEAFF	TGTGCCAGCAGTTTTTCCTCGGAGTGGAGAACTGAAGCTTTCTTT
TRBV11-2	TRBD2	TRBJ2-3	CASSPGWLAGGDTQYF	TGTGCCAGCAGCCCCGGTTGGCTGGCGGGGGGGGATACGCAGTATTTT
TRBV7-3	TRBD1	TRBJ2-5	CASSSPRTGGVKTQYF	TGTGCCAGCAGCTCCCCGAGGACAGGGGGCGTGAAGACCCAGTACTTC
TRBV29-1	TRBD1	TRBJ1-3	CSVEKWPGGLSGNTIYF	TGCAGCGTTGAAAAGTGGCCAGGGGGTTTAAGTGGAAACACCATATATTTT
TRBV6-4	.	TRBJ1-4	CASSEPTGLNEKLFF	TGTGCCAGCAGTGAACCGACGGGGTTAAATGAAAAACTGTTTTTT
TRBV28	TRBD2	TRBJ2-2	CASSPFRSGSIGELFF	TGTGCCAGCAGTCCTTTTAGGAGCGGGAGTATCGGGGAGCTGTTTTTT
TRBV7-9	.	TRBJ1-4	CASSFVTGASNEKLFF	TGTGCCAGCAGCTTTGTTACAGGAGCATCGAATGAAAAACTGTTTTTT
TRBV5-1	.	TRBJ2-5	CASSLGQPKETQYF	TGCGCCAGCAGCTTGGGACAGCCCAAGGAGACCCAGTACTTC
TRBV29-1	.	TRBJ2-1	CSVSIGGPDTGEQFF	TGCAGCGTTAGCATTGGGGGCCCGGATACGGGTGAGCAGTTCTTC
TRBV27	.	TRBJ1-5	CASSLGRNQPQHF	TGTGCCAGCAGTTTGGGGCGTAATCAGCCCCAGCATTTT
TRBV29-1	TRBD1	TRBJ1-2	CSVTGAYGYTF	TGCAGCGTAACAGGGGCCTATGGCTACACCTTC
TRBV9	TRBD2	TRBJ2-5	CASSVDPSGGVQETQYF	TGTGCCAGCAGCGTAGACCCTAGCGGGGGGGTACAAGAGACCCAGTACTTC
TRBV19	TRBD1	TRBJ1-1	CASSMLSQGGTEAFF	TGTGCCAGTAGTATGTTGTCGCAGGGGGGCACTGAAGCTTTCTTT
TRBV19	TRBD2	TRBJ2-5	CASSTLAGGRETQYF	TGTGCCAGTAGTACACTAGCGGGGGGCCGGGAGACCCAGTACTTC
TRBV28	TRBD2	TRBJ2-7	CASRGEGEQYF	TGTGCCAGCAGGGGGGAGGGGGAGCAGTACTTC
TRBV6-6	TRBD1	TRBJ1-5	CASSSLATGVGGPQHF	TGTGCCAGCAGTTCCCTTGCGACAGGGGTCGGGGGGCCCCAGCATTTT
TRBV2	.	TRBJ1-6	CASSGFRGNNSPLHF	TGTGCCAGCAGTGGATTCAGGGGCAATAATTCACCCCTCCACTTT
TRBV29-1	.	TRBJ2-1	CSVPSTGTYNEQFF	TGCAGCGTTCCCTCTACAGGGACCTACAATGAGCAGTTCTTC